One sample yielded the 10 T cell receptor beta chains listed below, sequenced in a study of cytomegalovirus exposure and HLA in healthy donors. A multiplex PCR was run with 60 Vbeta primers and 13 Jbeta primers. Sequenced by immunoSEQ multiplex PCR; TCRdb stores in-frame clones only, minus some. The repertoire holds under 95,000 clones, with under 9% as singletons. The sample comprised PBMCs. The receptors come from a man in his forties or fifties in good health and CMV-seronegative.

The chain employs TRBV5-4 and TRBJ1-6; 8 bases are a match to TRBD1. CDR1 is SGHNT, CDR2 YYREEE, per germline (reference sequence). J lost 6 bases, V lost 0 bases, and 5 bases had no gene match. The CDR3 is made up of 16 amino acids. This CDR3 reads CASSLGKDRANSPLHF. CDR3 sequence (DNA): TGTGCCAGCAGCTTGGGAAAGGACAGGGCTAATTCACCCCTCCACTTT.

This chain connects TRBV2 to TRBJ1-5, with 9 bases identical to TRBD1. Germline CDR1 is SNHLY and CDR2 is FYNNEI. CDR3 size: 14 residues. J lost 7 bases, V lost 5 bases, and 6 bases had no gene match. The CDR3 coding sequence is TGTGCCAGCAGTCCGGGACAGGGCCTACAGCCCCAGCATTTT. Amino acid sequence: CASSPGQGLQPQHF.

The rearrangement uses TRBV5-5 and TRBJ1-3; the D is unclear. Per germline, CDR1 SGHKS and CDR2 YYEKEE (reference sequence). Trimming took 0 bases from V and 0 from J, leaving 7 bases between them. This CDR3 has 15 residues. CDR3 nucleotides: TGTGCCAGCAGCTTGGGAGAACTCTCTGGAAACACCATATATTTT. It is translated as CASSLGELSGNTIYF.

The CDR3 reads CAISGAQGGQETQYF. As DNA, the CDR3 is TGTGCCATCAGTGGCGCTCAGGGGGGACAAGAGACCCAGTACTTC. This chain links TRBV10-3 with TRBJ2-5; weak D call: TRBD1 (7 bases). Between the trimmed V and J ends, which lost 4 bases and 2 bases, there was a span of 14 bases. There are 15 residues in the CDR3. Per the germline V gene, CDR1 is ENHRY and CDR2 is SYGVKD.

The chain couples TRBV4-1 to TRBJ2-7; TRBD1 aligns across 7 bases. The germline CDR1 and CDR2 sequences are MGHRA and YSYEKL. CDR3 length: 15 residues. The V and J ends lost 2 bases and 3 bases, in that order; junction bases with no gene match: 7. The DNA of the CDR3 is TGCGCCAGCAGCCAACCAGCGACAGGGAACTACGAGCAGTACTTC. Its protein is CASSQPATGNYEQYF.

The genes are TRBV18 and TRBJ1-3; possibly TRBD1 for D (6 bases). Between the trimmed V and J ends, which lost 4 bases and 0 bases, there was a span of 10 bases. This CDR3 has 15 amino acids. In germline, CDR1 is KGHSH, CDR2 LQKENI. Here the CDR3 reads CASSLPTGSGNTIYF. For the CDR3, the DNA is TGTGCCAGCTCACTCCCGACAGGCTCTGGAAACACCATATATTTT.

This clone was counted between two and nine times. This chain joins TRBV7-2 and TRBJ2-7, with 7 bases fitting TRBD1. The CDR3 length is 14 residues. The V and J ends lost 7 bases and 3 bases, in that order; junction bases with no gene match: 9. Germline loops: CDR1 SGHTA, CDR2 FQGNSA. As DNA, the CDR3 is TGTGCCAGCACCTTCGTGACAGGGAACTACGAGCAGTACTTC. Residues: CASTFVTGNYEQYF.

This clone was seen a handful of times. This sequence joins TRBV14 and TRBJ2-3; 10 bases are a match to TRBD2. The germline CDR1 and CDR2 sequences are SGHDN and FVKESK. Unmatched junction bases numbered 14, after V lost 0 bases and J lost 11 bases. This CDR3 contains 17 residues. The chain's CDR3 is CASSQDAGLAGAVVQYF. For the CDR3, the DNA is TGTGCCAGCAGCCAAGATGCGGGTCTAGCGGGGGCCGTGGTGCAGTATTTT.

This sequence joins TRBV2 and TRBJ1-2; possible D gene TRBD1, 6 bases. This CDR3 is built from 13 residues. CDR1 SNHLY and CDR2 FYNNEI come from the germline V gene. V lost 2 bases and J lost 3, with 7 bases in between. The CDR3: CASSEQGYYGYTF. DNA for the CDR3: TGTGCCAGCAGTGAACAGGGGTACTATGGCTACACCTTC.

The rearrangement uses TRBV7-8 and TRBJ2-1; 10 bases agree with TRBD2. Trimming at V came to 3 bases and at J to 7 bases, leaving 6 bases not matched to a gene. Germline V gene lookup returns CDR1 SGHVS and CDR2 FQNEAQ. CDR3 size: 15 residues. This chain's CDR3 is CASSFLAGVMNEQFF. In DNA form, the CDR3 reads TGTGCCAGCAGCTTCCTAGCGGGAGTTATGAATGAGCAGTTCTTC. Looking up the rest from reference TRBV7-8 and TRBJ2-1 gives the full variable domain: GAGVSQSPRYKVAKRGQDVALRCDPISGHVSLFWYQQALGQGPEFLTYFQNEAQLDKSGLPSDRFFAERPEGSVSTLKIQRTQQEDSAVYLCASSFLAGVMNEQFFGPGTRLTVL.